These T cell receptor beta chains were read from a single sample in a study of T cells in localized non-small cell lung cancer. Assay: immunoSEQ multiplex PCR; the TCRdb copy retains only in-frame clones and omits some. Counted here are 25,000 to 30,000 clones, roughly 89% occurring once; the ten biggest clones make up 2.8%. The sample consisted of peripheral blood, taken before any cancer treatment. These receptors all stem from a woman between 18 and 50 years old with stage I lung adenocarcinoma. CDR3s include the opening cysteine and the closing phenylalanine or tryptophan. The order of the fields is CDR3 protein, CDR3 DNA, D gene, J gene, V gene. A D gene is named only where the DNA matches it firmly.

CDR3 protein: CASTLTSGISREQFF; CDR3 DNA: TGTGCCAGTACCCTGACTAGCGGGATCTCGCGGGAGCAGTTCTTC; D gene: TRBD2; J gene: TRBJ2-1; V gene: TRBV19
CDR3 protein: CASSFQSSGRSYEQYF; CDR3 DNA: TGTGCCAGCAGCTTCCAATCTAGCGGCCGCTCCTACGAGCAGTACTTC; D gene: TRBD2; J gene: TRBJ2-7; V gene: TRBV13
CDR3 protein: CAISDIGGDYSGNTIYF; CDR3 DNA: TGTGCCATCAGTGATATTGGGGGGGACTACTCTGGAAACACCATATATTTT; D gene: .; J gene: TRBJ1-3; V gene: TRBV10-3
CDR3 protein: CASSELVLAGKQFF; CDR3 DNA: TGTGCCAGCAGTGAACTGGTACTAGCGGGCAAGCAGTTCTTC; D gene: TRBD2; J gene: TRBJ2-1; V gene: TRBV2
CDR3 protein: CASVGFVNTEAFF; CDR3 DNA: TGTGCCAGCGTCGGGTTCGTGAACACTGAAGCTTTCTTT; D gene: .; J gene: TRBJ1-1; V gene: TRBV6-1
CDR3 protein: CASSYSRDAHEQYF; CDR3 DNA: TGTGCCAGCAGTTACTCCCGGGACGCCCACGAGCAGTACTTC; D gene: .; J gene: TRBJ2-7; V gene: TRBV6-5
CDR3 protein: CASTPGLAEETQYF; CDR3 DNA: TGCGCCAGCACCCCGGGACTAGCGGAAGAGACCCAGTACTTC; D gene: TRBD2; J gene: TRBJ2-5; V gene: TRBV5-1
CDR3 protein: CASSPPGTSGSAPNIQYF; CDR3 DNA: TGTGCCAGCTCACCACCGGGGACTAGCGGGAGCGCTCCAAACATTCAGTACTTC; D gene: TRBD2; J gene: TRBJ2-4; V gene: TRBV18
CDR3 protein: CASSIGSLLNTEAFF; CDR3 DNA: TGTGCCAGTAGTATTGGGTCCCTCTTAAACACTGAAGCTTTCTTT; D gene: .; J gene: TRBJ1-1; V gene: TRBV19
CDR3 protein: CASSSDSPVRGEQFF; CDR3 DNA: TGCGCCAGCAGCTCGGACTCGCCCGTTCGGGGTGAGCAGTTCTTC; D gene: .; J gene: TRBJ2-1; V gene: TRBV5-1
CDR3 protein: CAWSGQGRTDTQYF; CDR3 DNA: TGTGCCTGGAGTGGACAGGGAAGAACAGATACGCAGTATTTT; D gene: TRBD1; J gene: TRBJ2-3; V gene: TRBV30
CDR3 protein: CASSSADSGDYEQYF; CDR3 DNA: TGTGCCAGCAGCTCGGCAGACAGTGGGGACTACGAGCAGTACTTC; D gene: .; J gene: TRBJ2-7; V gene: TRBV7-9
CDR3 protein: CAWRDGGTETGELFF; CDR3 DNA: TGTGCCTGGAGGGATGGCGGGACCGAGACCGGGGAGCTGTTTTTT; D gene: .; J gene: TRBJ2-2; V gene: TRBV30
CDR3 protein: CACQQGSYGYTF; CDR3 DNA: TGTGCCTGCCAACAGGGGAGCTATGGCTACACCTTC; D gene: TRBD1; J gene: TRBJ1-2; V gene: TRBV30
CDR3 protein: CASSSLAGGHNTQYF; CDR3 DNA: TGTGCCAGCAGTTCTCTAGCGGGAGGTCACAATACGCAGTATTTT; D gene: TRBD2; J gene: TRBJ2-3; V gene: TRBV27
CDR3 protein: CASSPGGRNNEQFF; CDR3 DNA: TGTGCCAGCAGCCCGGGGGGGAGGAACAATGAGCAGTTCTTC; D gene: TRBD2; J gene: TRBJ2-1; V gene: TRBV7-3
CDR3 protein: CASSVNGLAGSEQFF; CDR3 DNA: TGTGCCAGCAGCGTAAATGGACTAGCGGGAAGTGAGCAGTTCTTC; D gene: TRBD2; J gene: TRBJ2-1; V gene: TRBV7-3
CDR3 protein: CASSLNRVNNEQYF; CDR3 DNA: TGTGCCAGCAGTTTGAACAGGGTTAACAACGAGCAGTACTTC; D gene: .; J gene: TRBJ2-7; V gene: TRBV27
CDR3 protein: CSVTTGDTDTQYF; CDR3 DNA: TGCAGCGTAACGACAGGAGATACAGATACGCAGTATTTT; D gene: .; J gene: TRBJ2-3; V gene: TRBV29-1
CDR3 protein: CASSWGTQGGMETQYF; CDR3 DNA: TGTGCCAGCAGTTGGGGGACGCAGGGCGGGATGGAGACCCAGTACTTC; D gene: .; J gene: TRBJ2-5; V gene: TRBV6-5
CDR3 protein: CASKSRLAGGRVLADTQYF; CDR3 DNA: TGTGCCAGCAAGTCCCGACTAGCGGGAGGCCGTGTTCTCGCAGATACGCAGTATTTT; D gene: TRBD2; J gene: TRBJ2-3; V gene: TRBV27
CDR3 protein: CASSGLAGRITDTQYF; CDR3 DNA: TGTGCCAGCAGTGGGCTAGCGGGCCGAATCACAGATACGCAGTATTTT; D gene: TRBD2; J gene: TRBJ2-3; V gene: TRBV6-1
CDR3 protein: CASRRQGSTYEQYF; CDR3 DNA: TGTGCCAGCAGGAGACAGGGGAGCACCTACGAGCAGTACTTC; D gene: TRBD1; J gene: TRBJ2-7; V gene: TRBV6-5
CDR3 protein: CASSERDRGVYEQYF; CDR3 DNA: TGTGCCAGTAGTGAAAGGGACAGGGGTGTGTACGAGCAGTACTTC; D gene: TRBD1; J gene: TRBJ2-7; V gene: TRBV19
CDR3 protein: CASTPLGLDSTEQYF; CDR3 DNA: TGTGCCAGCACGCCGTTGGGACTAGATTCAACGGAGCAGTACTTC; D gene: TRBD2; J gene: TRBJ2-7; V gene: TRBV6-1